The clone carrying this T cell receptor beta chain was seen more than once but under ten times. The CDR3 covers 15 residues. V shed 6 bases, J shed 8 bases, and the junction held 11 bases outside the gene matches. Germline values: CDR1 DFQATT, CDR2 SNEGSKA (reference sequence). TCRdb processed the RT-PCR reads anew with MiXCR; each CDR3 protein has one entry. The top ten clones hold 3% to 4.5% of a sample with about 680,000 distinct CDR3 sequences, more than 13% of them seen once. The sequenced sample consisted of memory CD4+ T cells from blood. The chain recombines TRBV20-1 with TRBJ1-6, with 9 bases that match TRBD1. The clonotype comes from a female donor in good health, serving as a healthy control. The CDR3 sequence is CSASGTGNWDSPLHF. The CDR3 DNA follows: TGCAGTGCATCCGGGACAGGGAATTGGGATTCACCCCTCCACTTT.